Listed below are T cell receptor beta chains from one sample, sequenced in a study of T cell changes during pregnancy in multiple sclerosis. TCRdb keeps only in-frame clones here, not all; method: immunoSEQ multiplex PCR. The sample records tens of thousands of clones, approximately 94% being singletons. The sample here was CD8+ T cells from peripheral blood mononuclear cells, taken in the third trimester of pregnancy. These receptors came from a female donor with multiple sclerosis, enrolled in a pregnancy study. Both conserved end residues are part of each CDR3. D genes are given only for firm matches. Some rows have no size entry. The others give once, few or many, or a class for an expanded clone.

j_call	v_call	clone_size	d_call	cdr3_nt	cdr3_aa
TRBJ1-4	TRBV30	NA	TRBD1	TGTGCCACCGACAGGGCGGGGGAAAAACTGTTTTTT	CATDRAGEKLFF
TRBJ2-5	TRBV28	NA	NA	TGTGCCAGCAGCCCTACTCAAGAGACCCAGTACTTC	CASSPTQETQYF
TRBJ1-2	TRBV5-1	once	TRBD1	TGCGCCAGCAGCTCTCTGACAGGGGGTCTCGGGTATTATAGCTACACCTTC	CASSSLTGGLGYYSYTF
TRBJ1-1	TRBV9	NA	TRBD1	TGTGCCAGCAGCGTAGAAACAGGGGTATATGAAGCTTTCTTT	CASSVETGVYEAFF
TRBJ1-1	TRBV5-8	NA	NA	TGTGCCAGCAGCTCACCGACAGAAATGAACACTGAAGCTTTCTTT	CASSSPTEMNTEAFF
TRBJ2-2	TRBV10-3	NA	NA	TGTGCCATCAGTGAGTCCCTTCTGACCGGGGAGCTGTTTTTT	CAISESLLTGELFF
TRBJ1-5	TRBV6-5	few	NA	TGTGCCAGCAGACCCAGGGTTTATAGCAATCAGCCCCAGCATTTT	CASRPRVYSNQPQHF
TRBJ2-7	TRBV6-5	once	NA	TGTGCCAGCAGTCTAGACAGGCTCCACGAGCAGTACTTC	CASSLDRLHEQYF
TRBJ1-1	TRBV5-1	NA	NA	TGCGCCAGCAGCTCGTTACAGGGTTTCAAGAACACTGAAGCTTTCTTT	CASSSLQGFKNTEAFF
TRBJ1-1	TRBV4-1	NA	TRBD1	TGCGCCAGCAGACAACCCCGGGACAGGGTTTGGGAAGACACTGAAGCTTTCTTT	CASRQPRDRVWEDTEAFF
TRBJ1-4	TRBV4-3	NA	TRBD1	TGCGCCAGCAGCCAAGATCTATACAGGGGGAATGAAAAACTGTTTTTT	CASSQDLYRGNEKLFF
TRBJ2-7	TRBV10-3	NA	TRBD2	TGTGCCATCAGGGGGGGGGATGTCTACGAGCAGTACTTC	CAIRGGDVYEQYF
TRBJ1-1	TRBV5-6	NA	NA	TGTGCCAGCAGACCACAGGGAAACACTGAAGCTTTCTTT	CASRPQGNTEAFF
TRBJ1-3	TRBV6-5	NA	NA	TGTGCCAGCAGTTACTCGAGTCCGAGATCTGGAAACACCATATATTTT	CASSYSSPRSGNTIYF
TRBJ2-7	TRBV5-1	NA	TRBD1	TGCGCCAGCAGCTTGACCTCAGGGGGAGCGAACGAGCAGTACTTC	CASSLTSGGANEQYF
TRBJ2-3	TRBV6-5	NA	TRBD2	TGTGCCAGCAGTTCCTCGACTAGCGGATCCACAGATACGCAGTATTTT	CASSSSTSGSTDTQYF
TRBJ2-7	TRBV9	NA	NA	TGTGCCAGCAGCGTAGGTAATAGCCATAACGAGCAGTACTTC	CASSVGNSHNEQYF
TRBJ1-2	TRBV28	NA	TRBD1	TGTGCCAGCAGTCCCCGGGACAGACTCTATGGCTACACCTTC	CASSPRDRLYGYTF
TRBJ1-3	TRBV29-1	NA	TRBD1	TGCAGCGCAGGGACAGGGACGGGAAACACCATATATTTT	CSAGTGTGNTIYF
TRBJ2-5	TRBV4-1	NA	TRBD2	TGCGCCAGCAGCCCCCGACTAGCGGGAGACCCGGGAACCCAGTACTTC	CASSPRLAGDPGTQYF
TRBJ1-2	TRBV4-1	once	NA	TGCGCCAGCAGCCAAGCAGAAGCTAACTATGGCTACACCTTC	CASSQAEANYGYTF
TRBJ1-5	TRBV28	NA	TRBD1	TGTGCCACCTGTAGACTATGGACAGGGGATAGCAATCAGCCCCAGCATTTT	CATCRLWTGDSNQPQHF
TRBJ2-1	TRBV4-3	NA	NA	TGCGCCAGCAGCCAAGCCCAGGGGATTCACAATGAGCAGTTCTTC	CASSQAQGIHNEQFF
TRBJ2-1	TRBV5-4	NA	NA	TGTGCCAGCAGCTTGGCGGAGTACTCCTACAATGAGCAGTTCTTC	CASSLAEYSYNEQFF
TRBJ1-4	TRBV28	once	NA	TGTGCCAGCAGCCTCCGACGGGTAAATGAAAAACTGTTTTTT	CASSLRRVNEKLFF
TRBJ1-3	TRBV30	NA	NA	TGTGCCTGGAAGGGGGCTGGAAACACCATATATTTT	CAWKGAGNTIYF
TRBJ2-3	TRBV18	NA	NA	TGTGCCAGCTCACCAACAGGGATTTCCACTAGCACAGATACGCAGTATTTT	CASSPTGISTSTDTQYF
TRBJ2-7	TRBV11-2	NA	TRBD1	TGTGCCAGCAGCTCCCCTTACCAAGGGGGCGTAGGGAAGTACGAGCAGTACTTC	CASSSPYQGGVGKYEQYF
TRBJ2-7	TRBV4-1	NA	NA	TGCGCCAGCAGCCAAGATGGGCAGGTAAGCTCCTACGAGCAGTACTTC	CASSQDGQVSSYEQYF
TRBJ1-2	TRBV27	NA	NA	TGTGCCAGCAGGCCGATAGACATCCCCTGGCATGGCTACACCTTC	CASRPIDIPWHGYTF
TRBJ2-7	TRBV30	NA	NA	TGTGCCTGGAATCCCACAGGGGGGGGCTACGAGCAGTACTTC	CAWNPTGGGYEQYF
TRBJ2-5	TRBV7-9	NA	TRBD1	TGTGCCAGCAGCCTGCGACAGGGGCAGTACTTC	CASSLRQGQYF
TRBJ2-2	TRBV28	NA	NA	TGTGCCAGCAGTCCTTGGAGTGACACCGGGGAGCTGTTTTTT	CASSPWSDTGELFF
TRBJ2-6	TRBV4-3	few	TRBD2	TGCGCCAGCAGCCAAGGGACTAGCAGCTCTGGGGCCAACGTCCTGACTTTC	CASSQGTSSSGANVLTF
TRBJ1-2	TRBV7-2	once	NA	TGTGCCAGCAGCGCTGGGGGGGCTCCCTACTATGGCTACACCTTC	CASSAGGAPYYGYTF
TRBJ2-7	TRBV27	NA	TRBD2	TGTGCCAGCAGTAACAGCGGGAGTTACTACGAGCAGTACTTC	CASSNSGSYYEQYF
TRBJ2-1	TRBV2	once	NA	TGTGCCAGCTCCGCGGGATACAATGAGCAGTTCTTC	CASSAGYNEQFF
TRBJ1-2	TRBV7-9	few	NA	TGTGCCAGCAGCTTAGAGGTGACAGAAGGCTACACCTTC	CASSLEVTEGYTF